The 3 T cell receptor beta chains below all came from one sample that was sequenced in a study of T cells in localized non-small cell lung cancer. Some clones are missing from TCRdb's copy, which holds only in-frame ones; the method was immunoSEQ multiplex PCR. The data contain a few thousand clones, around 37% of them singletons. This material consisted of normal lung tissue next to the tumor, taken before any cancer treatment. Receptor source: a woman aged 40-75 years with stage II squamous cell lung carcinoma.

The CDR3 sequence is CASSLLVSQRIGYTF. DNA for the CDR3: TGTGCCAGCAGTTTATTGGTCAGTCAGCGGATCGGCTACACCTTC. The chain joins TRBV28 to TRBJ1-2; D is uncertain. The CDR3 loop spans 15 amino acids. Trimming removed 1 base from V and 8 bases from J, with 17 bases in between. Per germline, CDR1 MDHEN and CDR2 SYDVKM.

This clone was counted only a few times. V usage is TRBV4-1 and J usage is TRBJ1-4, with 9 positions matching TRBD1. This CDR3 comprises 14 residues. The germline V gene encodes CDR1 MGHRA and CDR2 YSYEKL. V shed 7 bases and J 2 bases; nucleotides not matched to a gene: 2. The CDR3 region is CASNRGHTNEKLFF. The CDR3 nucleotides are TGCGCCAGCAACAGGGGGCACACTAATGAAAAACTGTTTTTT.

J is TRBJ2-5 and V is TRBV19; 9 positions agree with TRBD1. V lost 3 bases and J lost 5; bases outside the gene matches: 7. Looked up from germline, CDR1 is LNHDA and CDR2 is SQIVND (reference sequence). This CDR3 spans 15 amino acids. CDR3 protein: CASSMLGTGWETQYF. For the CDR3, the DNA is TGTGCCAGTAGTATGCTCGGGACAGGGTGGGAGACCCAGTACTTC.